Below are 16 T cell receptor beta chains sequenced from a single sample in a study of cytomegalovirus exposure and HLA in healthy donors. Amplification used 60 Vbeta primers and 13 Jbeta primers. Generated by immunoSEQ multiplex PCR, the TCRdb table keeps only in-frame clones and is missing some. Its table lists around 200,000 clones. Sequences were obtained from PBMCs. Receptors originate from a girl aged 2 to 10 in good health and CMV-seropositive.

With regard to this clone: In the same sample, other DNA sequences code for this CDR3. This chain uses TRBV20-1 with TRBJ2-3; no clear D. Germline V gives CDR1 DFQATT, CDR2 SNEGSKA (reference sequence). Trimming left V 5 bases short and J 6 bases short, with 6 bases between. The CDR3 is 10 residues long. The DNA for the CDR3 is TGCAGTGCTGACGGGGATACGCAGTATTTT. Protein product: CSADGDTQYF.

This rearrangement joins TRBV10-3 to TRBJ2-5; 7 nucleotides match TRBD1. The CDR3 extends over 14 amino acids. V dropped 3 bases and J dropped 4; count of bases not matched to a gene: 5. Germline lookup yields CDR1 ENHRY and CDR2 SYGVKD. CDR3 residues: CAISEGTDLETQYF. As DNA, the CDR3 is TGTGCCATCAGTGAAGGGACAGACTTAGAGACCCAGTACTTC.

The genes are TRBV10-2 and TRBJ2-7; 7 bases map to TRBD1. Germline values: CDR1 WSHSY, CDR2 SAAADI. V shed 8 bases and J 6 bases; nucleotides not matched to a gene: 10. The CDR3 is made up of 13 amino acids. CDR3 DNA sequence: TGCGCCAGCCGCCCGGGACAGTCTAGCGAGCAGTACTTC. Its protein is CASRPGQSSEQYF.

This sequence joins TRBV28 and TRBJ2-1; 13 bases fit TRBD2. The CDR3 is made up of 17 amino acids. V was pared by 3 bases and J by 5 bases, with 7 bases of the junction left unmatched. Germline CDR1 reads MDHEN; CDR2 reads SYDVKM. The CDR3 here is CASSFPPGLAGDNEQFF. CDR3 in DNA: TGTGCCAGCAGTTTTCCTCCCGGACTAGCGGGGGACAATGAGCAGTTCTTC. Full variable domain (missing parts from reference TRBV28 and TRBJ2-1): DVKVTQSSRYLVKRTGEKVFLECVQDMDHENMFWYRQDPGLGLRLIYFSYDVKMKEKGDIPEGYSVSREKKERFSLILESASTNQTSMYLCASSFPPGLAGDNEQFFGPGTRLTVL.

The chain recombines TRBV30 with TRBJ1-1; a possible D gene is TRBD1 (6 bases). V was trimmed by 0 bases and J by 11 bases, leaving 13 bases between them. In germline, CDR1 is GTSNPN, CDR2 SVGIG (reference sequence). The CDR3 has 12 residues. The CDR3 loop is CAWSVSGGQAFF. CDR3 nucleotide sequence: TGTGCCTGGAGTGTATCGGGGGGCCAGGCTTTCTTT.

The V gene is TRBV18, the J gene TRBJ2-2; 7 bases align to TRBD1. This CDR3 is 15 amino acids long. Germline V lookup: CDR1 KGHSH, CDR2 LQKENI. V trimming: 3 bases; J trimming: 3 bases; junction bases outside the gene matches: 4. The CDR3 DNA reads TGTGCCAGCTCACCTGGACAGGCGGACACCGGGGAGCTGTTTTTT. Protein: CASSPGQADTGELFF. The complete variable domain, with remaining parts taken from reference TRBV18 and TRBJ2-2, reads NAGVMQNPRHLVRRRGQEARLRCSPMKGHSHVYWYRQLPEEGLKFMVYLQKENIIDESGMPKERFSAEFPKEGPSILRIQQVVRGDSAAYFCASSPGQADTGELFFGEGSRLTVL.

CDR3 coding DNA: TGCGCCAGCAGCTCAGGACAGGCCAGCTACAATGAGCAGTTCTTC. Its protein product is CASSSGQASYNEQFF. V is TRBV5-1 and J is TRBJ2-1; the match to TRBD1 covers 7 bases. Germline V gene data show CDR1 as SGHRS and CDR2 as YFSETQ. This CDR3 has 15 residues. V was clipped by 3 bases and J by 3 bases; unmatched bases: 6.

The chain joins TRBV6-1 to TRBJ2-1; TRBD2 aligns across 10 bases. CDR3 length: 17 residues. The trim removed 0 bases at V and 6 bases at J, leaving 8 bases unmatched. Germline CDR1 MNHNS, CDR2 SASEGT. The CDR3 DNA follows: TGTGCCAGCAGTGAAGCGGCTAGCGGGAGTTTGGCCAATGAGCAGTTCTTC. It encodes CASSEAASGSLANEQFF.

The chain uses TRBV5-1 and TRBJ1-4, with 7 bases lining up with TRBD1. J was trimmed by 7 bases and V by 1 base; bases with no gene match: 7. The CDR3 is 15 residues long. Germline CDR1 is SGHRS and CDR2 is YFSETQ. Here the CDR3 DNA reads TGCGCCAGCAGCTTGTTAGGGACAGAGGGTGAAAAACTGTTTTTT. This encodes CASSLLGTEGEKLFF.

The V gene is TRBV10-1, the J gene TRBJ2-7; D might be TRBD2 (6 bases). The V and J ends lost 4 bases and 5 bases respectively, with 9 bases between them. CDR1 WNHNN and CDR2 SYGVQD come from the germline V gene (reference sequence). This CDR3 is built from 12 residues. The CDR3 nucleotides read TGCGCCAGCAGTGCGGGACTCCACGAGCAGTACTTC. Amino acids: CASSAGLHEQYF.

The chain joins TRBV5-6 to TRBJ1-1, with D possibly being TRBD1 (5 bases). V lost 4 bases, J lost 1 base, and 14 bases lay in between. The CDR3 has 15 amino acids. Per the germline V gene, CDR1 is SGHDT and CDR2 is YYEEEE. Here the CDR3 reads CASSMGPRGNTEAFF. The CDR3 DNA follows: TGTGCCAGCAGCATGGGACCAAGAGGGAACACTGAAGCTTTCTTT.

This rearrangement joins TRBV5-4 to TRBJ2-1; TRBD2 matches 7 bases. Germline CDR1 and CDR2: SGHNT and YYREEE (reference sequence). Germline trimming cut 4 bases from V and 4 bases from J; bases unmatched to any gene: 8. The CDR3 is made up of 15 amino acids. The DNA of the CDR3 is TGTGCCAGCAGCACTAGCGTGATTTCTTACAATGAGCAGTTCTTC. This encodes CASSTSVISYNEQFF.

V is TRBV19 and J is TRBJ2-1; 10 bases line up with TRBD2. The V and J ends lost 3 bases and 1 base, in that order; junction bases with no gene match: 9. This CDR3 is 18 amino acids long. Germline V gene data show CDR1 as LNHDA and CDR2 as SQIVND (reference sequence). The CDR3 reads CASSIGLAGAESYNEQFF. CDR3 DNA: TGTGCCAGTAGTATCGGCCTAGCGGGGGCAGAATCCTACAATGAGCAGTTCTTC.

The CDR3 DNA sequence: TGTGCCAGCAGTTCGGTGGTGGGAGTTCTGTATTTT. Translating gives CASSSVVGVLYF. V gene TRBV2 combines with J gene TRBJ2-3; possible D gene TRBD2, 5 bases. V lost 5 bases and J lost 14, with 17 bases in between. CDR1 is SNHLY and CDR2 is FYNNEI in the germline V gene. The CDR3 sequence is 12 residues long.

The genes are TRBV6-5 and TRBJ2-7, with D hard to call. Germline V gives CDR1 MNHEY, CDR2 SVGAGI. The CDR3 is 11 residues long. Trimming pared 5 bases from V and 6 bases from J, leaving 8 bases between. The CDR3 loop reads CASSNNFEQYF. The CDR3 DNA follows: TGTGCCAGCAGTAACAATTTCGAGCAGTACTTC.

The chain combines TRBV9 with TRBJ2-1, with TRBD2 identical over 8 bases. J gave up 0 bases and V 3 bases, and 8 bases lay outside the gene matches. CDR1 is SGDLS and CDR2 is YYNGEE in the germline V gene. There are 17 residues in the CDR3. The CDR3 nucleotides are TGTGCCAGCAGCGATCCCAAAGCGGGAGACTCCTACAATGAGCAGTTCTTC. As protein: CASSDPKAGDSYNEQFF.